Listed below are T cell receptor beta chains from one sample, sequenced in a study of OX40 agonist ivuxolimab in advanced cancers. TCRdb's table, derived via immunoSEQ multiplex PCR, lists solely in-frame clones and lacks some. The table shows some 37,000 clones, with about 87% occurring only once. The source material was CD4+ or CD8+ T cells sorted from blood, sampled in a trial of the OX40 agonist ivuxolimab. The receptors derive from an adult with an advanced solid tumor such as melanoma, head and neck, liver or kidney cancer. Both conserved end residues are part of each CDR3. A D gene is named only where the DNA matches it firmly. Only part of the rows carry a size: once, few, many, or a class if the clone is expanded.

V	D	size	J	DNA	CDR3
TRBV5-6	.	.	TRBJ1-1	TGTGCCAGCAGCTTGGCGCTGAACACTGAAGCTTTCTTT	CASSLALNTEAFF
TRBV6-5	TRBD1	.	TRBJ1-2	TGTGCCAGCACCCGACAGGGATCCAACTATGGCTACACCTTC	CASTRQGSNYGYTF
TRBV28	.	once	TRBJ2-2	TGTGCCAGCAGTTTGAGGGGGGGTGGCCTGGGCATCGGGGAGCTGTTTTTT	CASSLRGGGLGIGELFF
TRBV19	.	.	TRBJ1-4	TGTGCCAGTACCTACAGGGATCAAGAAAAACTGTTTTTT	CASTYRDQEKLFF
TRBV6-5	.	.	TRBJ1-1	TGTGCCACCGAGCCGGGACAAAACACTGAAGCTTTCTTT	CATEPGQNTEAFF
TRBV7-2	.	.	TRBJ2-2	TGTGCCAGCAGCTTTATGCAGGGAGTTCAGCTGTTTTTT	CASSFMQGVQLFF
TRBV30	.	.	TRBJ1-5	TGTGCCTGGAGTGTAACCGGGAAGGGCAATCAGCCCCAGCATTTT	CAWSVTGKGNQPQHF
TRBV29-1	.	.	TRBJ2-7	TGCAGCGTTGAAGTAAGACCGTACGAGCAGTACTTC	CSVEVRPYEQYF
TRBV6-6	.	.	TRBJ1-1	TGTGCCAGCAGTTCCCGGGGCAGGGGAAAGACTGAAGCTTTCTTT	CASSSRGRGKTEAFF
TRBV6-1	TRBD1	.	TRBJ1-1	TGTGCCAGCGGACAGGGGGTGAACACTGAAGCTTTCTTT	CASGQGVNTEAFF
TRBV11-2	.	.	TRBJ2-7	TGTGCCAGCAGCCCCATAATTCTTACCTACGAGCAGTACTTC	CASSPIILTYEQYF
TRBV5-4	TRBD2	.	TRBJ2-1	TGTGCCAGCAGCTTGGGGGGTTTTTCCAGCGGGAGAGGCCCCTACAATGAGCAGTTCTTC	CASSLGGFSSGRGPYNEQFF
TRBV11-2	.	.	TRBJ2-2	TGTGCCAGCAGCTTAGACGGGACGTTGAACACCGGGGAGCTGTTTTTT	CASSLDGTLNTGELFF
TRBV7-6	.	.	TRBJ2-5	TGTGCCAGCAGCCCACAAAGGCAAGAGACCCAGTACTTC	CASSPQRQETQYF
TRBV7-9	TRBD1	.	TRBJ2-2	TGTGCCAGCAGCTTTGGACAGGGCTTCGATCCCGGGGAGCTGTTTTTT	CASSFGQGFDPGELFF
TRBV6-5	.	.	TRBJ2-6	TGTGCCAGCAGTCTACCCACTTCTGGGGCCAACGTCCTGACTTTC	CASSLPTSGANVLTF
TRBV6-1	.	once	TRBJ1-2	TGTGCCAGCAGTGAAGTGCGGGTAAGGGGATCTAACTATGGCTACACCTTC	CASSEVRVRGSNYGYTF
TRBV6-5	.	.	TRBJ2-7	TGTGCCAGCAGTTCATACAGGGACGAGCAGTACTTC	CASSSYRDEQYF
TRBV11-3	.	.	TRBJ2-7	TGTGCCAGCAGCTTAGGGGTCTCCTACGAGCAGTACTTC	CASSLGVSYEQYF
TRBV5-6	.	once	TRBJ2-3	TGTGCCAGCAGCTTGGGGCGGGGCACAGATACGCAGTATTTT	CASSLGRGTDTQYF
TRBV5-6	TRBD2	.	TRBJ2-1	TGTGCCAGCAGCTTGACCCCCGGGGGGGCCTCCTACAATGAGCAGTTCTTC	CASSLTPGGASYNEQFF
TRBV11-3	.	.	TRBJ1-1	TGTGCCAGCAGCCAAATTCCGACAGGCTCTCCCAAAGAGGGTGAAGCTTTCTTT	CASSQIPTGSPKEGEAFF
TRBV20-1	.	.	TRBJ2-7	TGCAGTGCTAGAGCAGGGTACGAGCAGTACTTC	CSARAGYEQYF
TRBV7-2	TRBD2	.	TRBJ2-3	TGTGCCAGCAGCCGATCTAGGACTAGCGGGAACACAGATACGCAGTATTTT	CASSRSRTSGNTDTQYF
TRBV4-1	.	.	TRBJ2-1	TGCGCCAGCAGCTACAAGACCGGGCGACGTACGGAGGAGCAGTTCTTC	CASSYKTGRRTEEQFF
TRBV6-5	TRBD2	.	TRBJ2-3	TGTGCCAGCAGAATGTGGGGGGGGGATACGCAGTATTTT	CASRMWGGDTQYF
TRBV27	.	.	TRBJ2-6	TGTGCCAGCAGTTTATCTGGGGCCAACGTCCTGACTTTC	CASSLSGANVLTF
TRBV7-7	TRBD1	once	TRBJ2-1	TGTGCTAGCAGCTTAAAGTTAGGGGACAGCTCCTACAATGAGCAGTTCTTC	CASSLKLGDSSYNEQFF
TRBV29-1	.	.	TRBJ2-5	TGCAGCGTTGAAAGGGCGGGGAAAGAGACCCAGTACTTC	CSVERAGKETQYF
TRBV19	.	.	TRBJ2-7	TGTGCCAGTAGTACCCAGAGGGGCCCTCGCTACGAGCAGTACTTC	CASSTQRGPRYEQYF
TRBV19	TRBD1	.	TRBJ2-2	TGTGCCAGTACCACAGGGGCGGGGAACACCGGGGAGCTGTTTTTT	CASTTGAGNTGELFF